The source of this TCR beta chain is a study of blood T cells in healthy people across ages. Overall study findings and caveats: Bulk PBMC profiling left naive and antigen-experienced comparisons inconclusive.

This clonotype has just a few counts. Antigen unknown. The sample, roughly 9.5 milliliters of peripheral blood, was drawn from each donor. Germline V gene sequence: CDR1 SGHRS, CDR2 YFSETQ. V gave up 4 bases and J gave up 6 bases, with 16 bases separating them. The CDR3 spans 15 residues. A J-beta primer mix and a sample-barcoded 5' primer were used in a second PCR of about 7 to 12 cycles. One entry per CDR3 protein results from TCRdb running MiXCR on the 5' RACE reads. Of 650,000 to 800,000 distinct CDR3 sequences listed, around 52% are singletons. The TCR sequence derives from a woman aged 80 or over in good health. The chain carries TRBV5-1 and TRBJ2-2; the D gene is possibly TRBD2 (8 bases). The specimen was blood. The CDR3 loop reads CASSPGQRGSGELFF. As DNA, the CDR3 is TGCGCCAGCAGCCCGGGACAGCGGGGGTCCGGGGAGCTGTTTTTT.